What follows is one T cell receptor (beta chain) and its context. What was amplified from RNA transcripts were TCR beta CDR3 regions. The primer set for the first-round RT-PCR of the TCR CDR3 was HTBI. TCRdb re-derived calls from the multiplex PCR reads in MiXCR, one entry per CDR3 protein. This sample has approximately 400,000 distinct CDR3 sequences, with roughly 15% found just once. The data stem from a study of T cells in Graves' hyperthyroidism and ophthalmopathy. The receptor comes from a woman in her 30s with Graves' ophthalmopathy. The specimen was blood.

CDR3 protein: CASSAINTGELFF. The CDR3 nucleotides are TGTGCCAGCAGCGCGATTAACACCGGGGAGCTGTTTTTT. V usage is TRBV3-1 and J usage is TRBJ2-2; no clear D gene. V lost 5 bases, J lost 2 bases, and 6 bases lay in between. The CDR3 contains 13 residues. The germline CDR1 and CDR2 sequences are LGHDT and YNNKEL (reference sequence).